Listed here are 25 T cell receptor beta chains from one sample, sequenced in a study of graft-versus-host responses after intestinal transplantation. Sequenced by immunoSEQ multiplex PCR; TCRdb stores in-frame clones only, minus some. The profile shows 75,000 to 100,000 clones, 75% to 95% of them singletons. Sequences were derived from PBMCs, sampled about 440 days after intestinal transplant. These receptors were taken from a human patient who received an intestinal transplant, so some T cells may come from the graft donor.

This clone was detected a few times. The chain recombines TRBV10-3 with TRBJ2-2; D not resolved. V was cut by 2 bases and J by 2 bases, with 3 bases left in between. This CDR3 contains 13 residues. Germline values: CDR1 ENHRY, CDR2 SYGVKD. The CDR3 DNA sequence: TGTGCCATCAGTGAGGCTAACACCGGGGAGCTGTTTTTT. It specifies CAISEANTGELFF.

The J gene is TRBJ2-7, the V gene TRBV6-5; no reliable D call. V was pared by 0 bases and J by 0 bases, with 12 bases between. The CDR3 loop spans 16 amino acids. Germline assignment: CDR1 MNHEY and CDR2 SVGAGI. The CDR3 protein is CASSYSGMTSSYEQYF. CDR3 in DNA: TGTGCCAGCAGTTACTCAGGGATGACCAGCTCCTACGAGCAGTACTTC.

J is TRBJ1-6 and V is TRBV27, with TRBD1 matching 10 bases. The CDR3 is 16 residues long. Trimming took 0 bases from V and 10 from J; bases not matched to a gene: 6. CDR1 is MNHEY and CDR2 is SMNVEV in the germline V gene (reference sequence). The CDR3 nucleotides read TGTGCCAGCAGTTTATCCCCGGGACAGGGGAGCTCACCCCTCCACTTT. Its translation is CASSLSPGQGSSPLHF.

This chain joins TRBV6-5 and TRBJ2-7; D unresolved. Germline CDR1 MNHEY, CDR2 SVGAGI. The V end was cut by 0 bases, the J end by 3 bases, with 6 bases between. CDR3 length: 13 amino acids. Written as DNA, the CDR3 is TGTGCCAGCAGTTACTCGTGGGGCTACGAGCAGTACTTC. Protein: CASSYSWGYEQYF.

The chain uses TRBV5-8 and TRBJ1-3; D is uncertain. The CDR3 sequence is 13 residues long. Germline loops: CDR1 SGHTS, CDR2 YDEGEE. V was trimmed by 6 bases and J by 2 bases, leaving 9 bases between them. The CDR3 region is CASTTRAGNTIYF. CDR3 DNA: TGTGCCAGCACCACGAGGGCTGGAAACACCATATATTTT.

CDR3 sequence (DNA): TGCGCCAGCAGCTTGGTGGGACTAGAGGGCCTCCACGAGCAGTACTTC. As protein: CASSLVGLEGLHEQYF. This chain connects TRBV5-1 to TRBJ2-7; TRBD2 matches 8 bases. The V and J ends lost 0 bases and 5 bases, in that order; junction bases with no gene match: 10. This CDR3 has 16 amino acids. Looked up from germline, CDR1 is SGHRS and CDR2 is YFSETQ. Looking up the rest from reference TRBV5-1 and TRBJ2-7 gives the full variable domain: KAGVTQTPRYLIKTRGQQVTLSCSPISGHRSVSWYQQTPGQGLQFLFEYFSETQRNKGNFPGRFSGRQFSNSRSEMNVSTLELGDSALYLCASSLVGLEGLHEQYFGPGTRLTVT.

This sequence joins TRBV13 and TRBJ1-1; no clear D gene. Germline V CDR1 and CDR2: PRHDT, FYEKMQ (reference sequence). The CDR3 extends over 13 amino acids. Trimming took 1 base from V and 2 from J, leaving 5 bases between them. The CDR3 coding sequence is TGTGCCAGCAGCTTAGAGGTAAACACTGAAGCTTTCTTT. The encoded protein is CASSLEVNTEAFF.

The rearrangement uses TRBV11-2 and TRBJ2-1; TRBD1 matches at 10 bases. Germline-derived CDR1 and CDR2 are SGHAT and FQNNGV. The CDR3 runs 15 residues. Trimming at V came to 5 bases and at J to 6 bases, leaving 7 bases not matched to a gene. The chain's CDR3 is CASSPERTGGNEQFF. The CDR3 DNA reads TGTGCCAGCAGCCCGGAGCGGACAGGGGGCAATGAGCAGTTCTTC.

This clone was counted a single time. This chain uses TRBV5-8 with TRBJ2-7; TRBD2 matches 8 bases. Germline V gives CDR1 SGHTS, CDR2 YDEGEE. This CDR3 has 16 residues. V was clipped by 7 bases and J by 0 bases; unmatched bases: 12. This chain's CDR3 is CASLEERGPPSYEQYF. CDR3 nucleotide sequence: TGTGCCAGCCTAGAAGAGCGGGGGCCACCCTCCTACGAGCAGTACTTC.

The chain has TRBV5-1 and TRBJ1-6; TRBD1 matches at 7 bases. This CDR3 is 15 amino acids long. Germline V gene lookup returns CDR1 SGHRS and CDR2 YFSETQ. Unmatched junction bases numbered 10, after V lost 7 bases and J lost 6 bases. Here the CDR3 DNA reads TGCGCCAGCTTGTCCCCGGGACAGACTAATTCACCCCTCCACTTT. Encoded protein: CASLSPGQTNSPLHF.

The chain recombines TRBV19 with TRBJ1-3, with 8 bases aligning to TRBD1. Germline V gene lookup returns CDR1 LNHDA and CDR2 SQIVND (reference sequence). The CDR3 is 15 residues long. V lost 3 bases and J lost 5; bases outside the gene matches: 6. The CDR3 DNA reads TGTGCCAGTAGTATCGGACAGGGCGGGAGAAACACCATATATTTT. Translation gives CASSIGQGGRNTIYF.

V usage is TRBV5-8 and J usage is TRBJ2-7, with D unclear. The CDR3 contains 11 residues. Germline V gene lookup returns CDR1 SGHTS and CDR2 YDEGEE. V was pared by 4 bases and J by 2 bases, with 4 bases between. The CDR3 here is CASSPTYEQYF. The CDR3 DNA reads TGTGCCAGCAGCCCGACCTACGAGCAGTACTTC.

The chain has TRBV12-5 and TRBJ2-5; TRBD2 aligns across 9 bases. The CDR3 is made up of 19 amino acids. Germline assignment: CDR1 LGHNT and CDR2 FRNRAP. Losses at the gene ends were 2 bases for V and 1 base for J; bases not matched to a gene: 14. The CDR3 protein is CASGLPMTRLAAPQETQYF. Written as DNA, the CDR3 is TGTGCTAGTGGTTTGCCCATGACTCGACTAGCGGCCCCCCAAGAGACCCAGTACTTC.

The genes are TRBV5-1 and TRBJ1-1; D is unclear. The CDR3 is 12 amino acids. Per the germline V gene, CDR1 is SGHRS and CDR2 is YFSETQ. Trimming took 1 base from V and 2 from J, leaving 3 bases between them. This CDR3 reads CASSLPNTEAFF. As DNA, the CDR3 is TGCGCCAGCAGCTTGCCCAACACTGAAGCTTTCTTT. Looking up the rest from reference TRBV5-1 and TRBJ1-1 gives the full variable domain: KAGVTQTPRYLIKTRGQQVTLSCSPISGHRSVSWYQQTPGQGLQFLFEYFSETQRNKGNFPGRFSGRQFSNSRSEMNVSTLELGDSALYLCASSLPNTEAFFGQGTRLTVV.

V gene TRBV19 combines with J gene TRBJ2-2; D may be TRBD1 or TRBD2 (5 bases each). This CDR3 contains 15 residues. The V and J ends lost 7 bases and 3 bases respectively, with 15 bases between them. Germline V lookup: CDR1 LNHDA, CDR2 SQIVND (reference sequence). CDR3 in amino acids: CASTLEGLDTGELFF. CDR3 nucleotides: TGTGCCAGTACCCTAGAGGGGTTGGACACCGGGGAGCTGTTTTTT.

Written as DNA, the CDR3 is TGTGCCAGTAGTATAGATCTTTTCGGACAGGGGCCTCGTGAGCAGTTCTTC. It yields the protein CASSIDLFGQGPREQFF. This chain links TRBV19 with TRBJ2-1; 9 nucleotides agree with TRBD1. The CDR3 runs to 17 residues. Germline-derived CDR1 and CDR2 are LNHDA and SQIVND (reference sequence). Trimming at V came to 0 bases and at J to 9 bases, leaving 12 bases not matched to a gene.

This chain joins TRBV9 and TRBJ1-6; D gene ambiguous. The CDR3 is 11 amino acids. V lost 7 bases, J lost 7 bases, and 6 bases lay in between. Germline V CDR1 and CDR2: SGDLS, YYNGEE. CDR3 sequence: CASGENSPLHF. The CDR3 DNA reads as TGTGCCAGCGGAGAAAATTCACCCCTCCACTTT.

Note on this clone: Other DNA sequences in this specimen translate into the identical CDR3. The chain recombines TRBV10-3 with TRBJ1-2; 8 positions agree with TRBD1. The V gene's germline CDR1 is ENHRY and CDR2 SYGVKD. The CDR3 spans 15 residues. V gave up 0 bases and J gave up 0 bases; unmatched junction bases: 0. CDR3 residues: CAISESGQANYGYTF. CDR3 in DNA: TGTGCCATCAGTGAGTCGGGACAGGCTAACTATGGCTACACCTTC.

This clone was seen only once. The rearrangement links TRBV14 to TRBJ2-6, with a weak D call TRBD2 (5 bases). With 4 bases removed from V and 4 bases from J, the gap between germline ends came to 14 bases. The CDR3 totals 16 residues. CDR1 and CDR2 (germline): SGHDN, FVKESK. The CDR3 loop reads CASSRVRGLGANVLTF. The CDR3 bases are TGTGCCAGCAGCCGGGTCCGAGGGCTAGGGGCCAACGTCCTGACTTTC.

The rearrangement joins TRBV7-9 to TRBJ1-1, with 7 positions matching TRBD1. The CDR3 sequence is 15 residues long. With V trimmed by 4 bases and J by 4 bases, 9 bases remained unmatched. CDR1 is SEHNR, CDR2 FQNEAQ, per germline (reference sequence). The CDR3 coding sequence is TGTGCCAGCAGCTCCAGGGGGGGGTCAGGCACTGAAGCTTTCTTT. This gives the protein CASSSRGGSGTEAFF.

The chain joins TRBV29-1 to TRBJ2-7; D gene ambiguous. Germline CDR1 and CDR2: SQVTM and ANQGSEA. Trimming removed 4 bases at V and 0 bases at J, with 16 bases between. The CDR3 extends over 15 amino acids. The CDR3 region is CSVVGVGSSSYEQYF. The CDR3 DNA reads TGCAGCGTTGTCGGAGTGGGGTCCAGCTCCTACGAGCAGTACTTC.

The chain is built from TRBV4-1 and TRBJ2-3; 9 bases line up with TRBD1. The CDR3 extends over 17 amino acids. Germline CDR1 and CDR2: MGHRA and YSYEKL. J gave up 2 bases and V 3 bases, and 9 bases lay outside the gene matches. CDR3 nucleotide sequence: TGCGCCAGCAGCCATGATGGGACAGGGCGAAACACAGATACGCAGTATTTT. Protein product: CASSHDGTGRNTDTQYF.

The chain combines TRBV18 with TRBJ1-1; no clear D. CDR3 length equals 14 residues. CDR1 is KGHSH, CDR2 LQKENI, per germline. The V and J ends lost 1 base and 6 bases respectively, with 12 bases between them. The DNA of the CDR3 is TGTGCCAGCTCACCACAGGGTGGGAAGCCTGAAGCTTTCTTT. This sequence encodes CASSPQGGKPEAFF.

The chain combines TRBV5-8 with TRBJ2-5; possibly TRBD1 or TRBD2 for D (5 bases each). This CDR3 spans 14 amino acids. V was clipped by 4 bases and J by 5 bases, with 15 bases between them. Germline V gene lookup returns CDR1 SGHTS and CDR2 YDEGEE. The CDR3 bases are TGTGCCAGCAGCAAGGGACCCCAGAGGGAGACCCAGTACTTC. It is translated as CASSKGPQRETQYF.

This clone has more than one count but fewer than ten. The V gene is TRBV27, the J gene TRBJ2-3, with D unclear. CDR1 and CDR2 from the germline V gene are MNHEY and SMNVEV (reference sequence). Trimming removed 3 bases at V and 1 base at J, with 5 bases between. The CDR3 contains 13 residues. The CDR3 DNA reads as TGTGCCAGCAGTTTGTGGGGCACAGATACGCAGTATTTT. This encodes CASSLWGTDTQYF.